These T cell receptor beta chains were read from a single sample in a study of T cell responses to AZD1222 COVID-19 vaccine. The protocol was immunoSEQ multiplex PCR, while the TCRdb copy is restricted to in-frame clones and leaves out a portion. The sample has around 150,000 clones, 80% to 95% seen once. This material consisted of peripheral blood, taken 28 days after the second AZD1222 dose. These receptors all stem from an adult who received the AZD1222 COVID-19 vaccine. Both conserved end residues are part of each CDR3. The order of the fields is CDR3 protein, CDR3 DNA, D gene, V gene, J gene, CDR3 length. The D gene is left open where the match is weak.

CASSPNRETNYGYTF	TGTGCCAGCAGCCCCAACAGGGAGACGAACTATGGCTACACCTTC	NA	TRBV3-1/TRBV3-2	TRBJ1-2	15
CASSQGTGSGGEQYF	TGCGCCAGCAGCCAAGGGACAGGGAGCGGAGGGGAGCAGTACTTC	TRBD1	TRBV4-3	TRBJ2-7	15
CASSLVPQAWDTEAFF	TGTGCCAGTAGTCTAGTCCCACAGGCCTGGGACACTGAAGCTTTCTTT	NA	TRBV19	TRBJ1-1	16
CASSSTGYNEQFF	TGTGCCAGCAGCTCGACGGGCTACAATGAGCAGTTCTTC	NA	TRBV7-3	TRBJ2-1	13
CASSQDGTPPPDGYTF	TGCGCCAGCAGCCAAGACGGGACACCTCCACCCGATGGCTACACCTTC	NA	TRBV4-1	TRBJ1-2	16
CASSHRLAGYTGELFF	TGTGCCAGCAGCCACCGACTAGCGGGGTACACCGGGGAGCTGTTTTTT	TRBD2	TRBV7-9	TRBJ2-2	16
CASSSAGRLQPQHF	TGTGCCAGCAGCTCCGCGGGGCGCCTTCAGCCCCAGCATTTT	NA	TRBV2	TRBJ1-5	14
CASSEAGPQGIHYGYTF	TGTGCCAGCAGTGAAGCTGGTCCACAGGGGATCCACTATGGCTACACCTTC	TRBD1	TRBV2	TRBJ1-2	17
CASSLAGGASGSHEQFF	TGTGCCAGCAGCTTAGCTGGGGGGGCTAGCGGGAGTCATGAGCAGTTCTTC	TRBD2	TRBV7-8	TRBJ2-1	17
CASSIGAGGNNQPQHF	TGTGCCAGTTCCATCGGGGCAGGGGGTAACAATCAGCCCCAGCATTTT	TRBD1	TRBV28	TRBJ1-5	16
CASSPFWDSGEEGYTF	TGTGCCAGTAGTCCCTTCTGGGACAGCGGTGAGGAAGGCTACACCTTC	TRBD1	TRBV19	TRBJ1-2	16
CASSQSGGGEKLFF	TGTGCCAGCAGCCAATCGGGAGGTGGCGAAAAACTGTTTTTT	NA	TRBV16	TRBJ1-4	14
CASSISPSGASYNEQFF	TGTGCCAGTAGTATAAGCCCGAGCGGGGCCTCCTACAATGAGCAGTTCTTC	TRBD2	TRBV19	TRBJ2-1	17
CASSFAGNYGYTF	TGTGCCAGCAGTTTTGCAGGGAACTATGGCTACACCTTC	NA	TRBV28	TRBJ1-2	13
CASRPNREGELFF	TGTGCCAGCAGGCCCAACAGGGAAGGAGAGCTGTTTTTT	NA	TRBV2	TRBJ1-4	13
CASSFGRSNEKLFF	TGTGCCAGCAGCTTCGGCAGGAGTAATGAAAAACTGTTTTTT	NA	TRBV13	TRBJ1-4	14
CASSFSSFGTQYF	TGTGCCAGCAGCTTCTCTTCGTTTGGGACGCAGTATTTT	NA	TRBV7-3	TRBJ2-3	13